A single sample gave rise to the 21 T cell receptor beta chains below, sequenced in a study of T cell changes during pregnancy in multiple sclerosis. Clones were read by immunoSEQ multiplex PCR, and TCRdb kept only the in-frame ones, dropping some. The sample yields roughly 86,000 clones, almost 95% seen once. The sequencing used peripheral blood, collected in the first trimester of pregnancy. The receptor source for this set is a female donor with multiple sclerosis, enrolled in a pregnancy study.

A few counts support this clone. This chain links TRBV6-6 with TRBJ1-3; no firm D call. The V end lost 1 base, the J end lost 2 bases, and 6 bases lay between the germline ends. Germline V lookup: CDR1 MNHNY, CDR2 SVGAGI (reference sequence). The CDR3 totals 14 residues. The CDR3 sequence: CASSYLTAGNTIYF. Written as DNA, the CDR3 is TGTGCCAGCAGTTACTTAACAGCTGGAAACACCATATATTTT.

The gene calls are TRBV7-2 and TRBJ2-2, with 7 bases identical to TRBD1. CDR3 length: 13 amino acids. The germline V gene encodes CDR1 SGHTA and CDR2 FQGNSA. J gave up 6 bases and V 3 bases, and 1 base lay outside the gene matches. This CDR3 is CASSFQGAGELFF. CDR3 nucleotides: TGTGCCAGCAGCTTTCAGGGGGCCGGGGAGCTGTTTTTT.

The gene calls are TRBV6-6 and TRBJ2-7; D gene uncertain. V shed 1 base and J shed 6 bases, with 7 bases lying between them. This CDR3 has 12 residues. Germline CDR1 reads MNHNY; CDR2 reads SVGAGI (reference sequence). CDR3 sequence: CASSYLRSEQYF. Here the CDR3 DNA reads TGTGCCAGCAGTTACTTGAGGTCCGAGCAGTACTTC.

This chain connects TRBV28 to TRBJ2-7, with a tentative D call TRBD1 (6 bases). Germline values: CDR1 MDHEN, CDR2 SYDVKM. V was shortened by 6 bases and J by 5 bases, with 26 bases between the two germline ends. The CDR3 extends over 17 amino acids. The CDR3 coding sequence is TGTGCCAGCAGCACGCCCTCCCATTCAGGGGTCAGGGACGAGCAGTACTTC. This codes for CASSTPSHSGVRDEQYF.

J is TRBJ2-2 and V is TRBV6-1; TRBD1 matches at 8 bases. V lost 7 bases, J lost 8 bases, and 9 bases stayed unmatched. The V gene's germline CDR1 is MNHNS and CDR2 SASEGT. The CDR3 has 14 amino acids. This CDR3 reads CASTDRGDRGELFF. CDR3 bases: TGTGCCAGCACTGACAGGGGCGATCGAGGGGAGCTGTTTTTT.

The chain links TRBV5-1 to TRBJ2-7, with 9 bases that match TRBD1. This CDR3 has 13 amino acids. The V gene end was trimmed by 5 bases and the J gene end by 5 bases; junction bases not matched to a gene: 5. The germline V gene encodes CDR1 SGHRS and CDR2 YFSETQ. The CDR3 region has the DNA TGCGCCAGCAGGGGACAGGGCAGGGACGAGCAGTACTTC. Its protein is CASRGQGRDEQYF.

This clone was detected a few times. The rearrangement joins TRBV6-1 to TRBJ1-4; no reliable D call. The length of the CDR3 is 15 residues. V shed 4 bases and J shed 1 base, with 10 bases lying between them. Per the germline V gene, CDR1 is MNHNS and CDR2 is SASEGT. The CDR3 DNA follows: TGTGCCAGCAGTGCCCTCCCGGGAACTAATGAAAAACTGTTTTTT. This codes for CASSALPGTNEKLFF.

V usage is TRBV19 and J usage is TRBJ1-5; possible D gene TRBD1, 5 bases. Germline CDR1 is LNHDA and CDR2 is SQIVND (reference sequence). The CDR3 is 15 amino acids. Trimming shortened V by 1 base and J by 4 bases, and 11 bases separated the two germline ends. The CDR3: CASSIVDSLNQPQHF. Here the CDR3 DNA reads TGTGCCAGTAGTATAGTCGACAGCCTTAATCAGCCCCAGCATTTT.

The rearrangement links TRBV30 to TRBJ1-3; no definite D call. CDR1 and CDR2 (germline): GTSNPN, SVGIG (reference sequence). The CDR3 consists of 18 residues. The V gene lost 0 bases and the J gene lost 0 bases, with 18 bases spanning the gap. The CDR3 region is CAWSVTRVITDSGNTIYF. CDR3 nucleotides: TGTGCCTGGAGTGTAACCCGGGTAATCACCGACTCTGGAAACACCATATATTTT.

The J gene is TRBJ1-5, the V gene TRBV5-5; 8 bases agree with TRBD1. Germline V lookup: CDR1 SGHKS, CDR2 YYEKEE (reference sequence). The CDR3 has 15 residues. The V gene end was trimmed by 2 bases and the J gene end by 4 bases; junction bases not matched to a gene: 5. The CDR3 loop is CASSFEGQGNQPQHF. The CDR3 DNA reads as TGTGCCAGCAGCTTTGAAGGACAGGGAAATCAGCCCCAGCATTTT.

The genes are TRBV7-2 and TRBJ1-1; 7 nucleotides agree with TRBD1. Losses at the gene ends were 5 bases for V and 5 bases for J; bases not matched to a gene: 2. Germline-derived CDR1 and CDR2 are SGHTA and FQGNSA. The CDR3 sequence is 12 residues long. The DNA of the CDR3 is TGTGCCAGCAGCCAGGGGGGAACTGAAGCTTTCTTT. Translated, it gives CASSQGGTEAFF.

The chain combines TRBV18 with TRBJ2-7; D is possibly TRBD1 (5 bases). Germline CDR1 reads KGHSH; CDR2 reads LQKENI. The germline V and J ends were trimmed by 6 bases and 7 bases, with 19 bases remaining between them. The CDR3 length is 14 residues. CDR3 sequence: CASSPLQGSKEQYF. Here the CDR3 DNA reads TGTGCCAGCTCGCCCCTCCAGGGCAGCAAAGAGCAGTACTTC.

CDR3 in DNA: TGTGCCAGCGCCCCGGGACAAGCCGGTCAGCCCCAGCATTTT. It specifies CASAPGQAGQPQHF. The chain uses TRBV2 and TRBJ1-5, with D possibly matching TRBD1 (6 bases). Germline V gene sequence: CDR1 SNHLY, CDR2 FYNNEI. The CDR3 runs to 14 residues. V was trimmed by 8 bases and J by 6 bases, leaving 17 bases between them.

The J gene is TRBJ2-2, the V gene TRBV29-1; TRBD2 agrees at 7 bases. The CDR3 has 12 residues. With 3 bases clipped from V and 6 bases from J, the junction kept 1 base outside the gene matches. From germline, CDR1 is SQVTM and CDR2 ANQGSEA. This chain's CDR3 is CSVEGGAGELFF. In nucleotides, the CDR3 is TGCAGCGTTGAGGGGGGGGCCGGGGAGCTGTTTTTT.

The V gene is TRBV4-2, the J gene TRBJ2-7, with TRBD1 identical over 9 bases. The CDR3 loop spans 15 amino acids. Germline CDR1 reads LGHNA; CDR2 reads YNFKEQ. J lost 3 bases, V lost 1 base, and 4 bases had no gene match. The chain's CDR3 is CASSQVGQGNYEQYF. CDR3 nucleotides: TGTGCCAGCAGCCAAGTGGGACAGGGAAACTACGAGCAGTACTTC.

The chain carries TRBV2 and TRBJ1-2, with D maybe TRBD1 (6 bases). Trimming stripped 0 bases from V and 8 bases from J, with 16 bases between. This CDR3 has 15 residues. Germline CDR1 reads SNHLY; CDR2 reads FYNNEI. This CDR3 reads CASSEAWAGEEGYTF. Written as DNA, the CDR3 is TGTGCCAGCAGTGAAGCATGGGCAGGGGAAGAGGGCTACACCTTC.

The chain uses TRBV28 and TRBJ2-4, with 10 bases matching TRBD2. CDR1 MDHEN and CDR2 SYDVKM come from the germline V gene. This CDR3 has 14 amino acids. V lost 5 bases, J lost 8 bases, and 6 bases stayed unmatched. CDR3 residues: CASSLSSGSDIQYF. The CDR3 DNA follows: TGTGCCAGCAGTCTCTCTAGCGGGAGTGACATTCAGTACTTC.

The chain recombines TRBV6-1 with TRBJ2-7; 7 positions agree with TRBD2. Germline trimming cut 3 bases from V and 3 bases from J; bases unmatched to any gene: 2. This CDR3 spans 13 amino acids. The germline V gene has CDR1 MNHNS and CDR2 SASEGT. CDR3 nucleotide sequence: TGTGCCAGCAGTGATGGGGGGGGCTACGAGCAGTACTTC. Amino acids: CASSDGGGYEQYF.

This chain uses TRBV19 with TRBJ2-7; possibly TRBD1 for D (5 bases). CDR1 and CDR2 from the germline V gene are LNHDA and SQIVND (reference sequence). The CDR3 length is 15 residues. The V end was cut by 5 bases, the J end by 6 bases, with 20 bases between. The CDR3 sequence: CASSVNTGPPVEQYF. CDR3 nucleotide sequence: TGTGCCAGTAGTGTCAACACAGGCCCTCCGGTCGAGCAGTACTTC. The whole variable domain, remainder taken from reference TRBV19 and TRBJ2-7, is DGGITQSPKYLFRKEGQNVTLSCEQNLNHDAMYWYRQDPGQGLRLIYYSQIVNDFQKGDIAEGYSVSREKKESFPLTVTSAQKNPTAFYLCASSVNTGPPVEQYFGPGTRLTVT.

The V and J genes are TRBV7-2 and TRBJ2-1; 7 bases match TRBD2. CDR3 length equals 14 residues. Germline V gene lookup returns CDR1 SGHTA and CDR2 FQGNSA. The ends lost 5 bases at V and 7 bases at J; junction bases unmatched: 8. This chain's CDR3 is CASSPAGTMNEQFF. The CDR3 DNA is TGTGCCAGCAGCCCAGCAGGGACTATGAATGAGCAGTTCTTC.

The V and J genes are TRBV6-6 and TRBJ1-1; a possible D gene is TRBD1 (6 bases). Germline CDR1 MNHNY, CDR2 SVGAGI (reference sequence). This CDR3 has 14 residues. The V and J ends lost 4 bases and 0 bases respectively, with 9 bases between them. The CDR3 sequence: CASSLGGLNTEAFF. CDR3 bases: TGTGCCAGCAGTTTGGGGGGGCTGAACACTGAAGCTTTCTTT.